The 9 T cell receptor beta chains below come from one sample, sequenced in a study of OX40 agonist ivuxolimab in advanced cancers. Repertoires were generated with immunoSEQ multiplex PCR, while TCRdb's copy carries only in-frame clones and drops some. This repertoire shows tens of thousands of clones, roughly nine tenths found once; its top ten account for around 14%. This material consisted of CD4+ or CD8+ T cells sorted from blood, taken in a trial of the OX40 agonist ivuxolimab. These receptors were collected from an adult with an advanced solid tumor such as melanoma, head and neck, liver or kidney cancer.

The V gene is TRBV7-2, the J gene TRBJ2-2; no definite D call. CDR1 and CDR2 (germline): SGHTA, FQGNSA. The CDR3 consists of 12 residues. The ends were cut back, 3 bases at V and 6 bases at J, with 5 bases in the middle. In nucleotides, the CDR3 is TGTGCCAGCAGCTTTCCCCCCGGGGAGCTGTTTTTT. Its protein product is CASSFPPGELFF.

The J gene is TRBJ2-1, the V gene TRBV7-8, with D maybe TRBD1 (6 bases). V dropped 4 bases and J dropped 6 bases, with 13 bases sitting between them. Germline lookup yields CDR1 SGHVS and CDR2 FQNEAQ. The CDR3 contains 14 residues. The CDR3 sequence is CASSWYREINEQFF. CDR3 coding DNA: TGTGCCAGCAGCTGGTACAGGGAGATCAATGAGCAGTTCTTC.

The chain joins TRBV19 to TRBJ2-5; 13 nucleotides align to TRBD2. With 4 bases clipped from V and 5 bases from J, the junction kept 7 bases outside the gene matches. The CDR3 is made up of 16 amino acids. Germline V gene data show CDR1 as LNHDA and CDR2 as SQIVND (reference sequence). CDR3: CASSKGGLAGRETQYF. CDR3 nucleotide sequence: TGTGCCAGTAGTAAGGGGGGACTAGCGGGAAGGGAGACCCAGTACTTC.

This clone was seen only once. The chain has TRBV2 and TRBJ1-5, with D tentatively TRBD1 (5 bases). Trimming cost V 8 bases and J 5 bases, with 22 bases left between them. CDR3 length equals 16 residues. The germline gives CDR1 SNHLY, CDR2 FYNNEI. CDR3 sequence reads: CASQNSGGLTDQPQHF. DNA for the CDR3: TGTGCCAGCCAAAACTCGGGGGGACTTACGGATCAGCCCCAGCATTTT.

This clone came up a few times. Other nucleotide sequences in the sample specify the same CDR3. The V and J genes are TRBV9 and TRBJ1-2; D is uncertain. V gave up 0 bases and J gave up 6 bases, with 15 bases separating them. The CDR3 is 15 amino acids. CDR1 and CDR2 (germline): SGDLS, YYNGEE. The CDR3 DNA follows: TGTGCCAGCAGCGTAGATGTAGCCCCAGAGGATGGCTACACCTTC. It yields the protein CASSVDVAPEDGYTF.

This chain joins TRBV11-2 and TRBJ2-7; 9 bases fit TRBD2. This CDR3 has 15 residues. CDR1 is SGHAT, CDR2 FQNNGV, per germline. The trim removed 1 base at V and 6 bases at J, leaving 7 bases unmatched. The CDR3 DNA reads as TGTGCCAGCAGCTTAGGAAGCGGGAGGCCCTCCGAGCAGTACTTC. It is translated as CASSLGSGRPSEQYF.

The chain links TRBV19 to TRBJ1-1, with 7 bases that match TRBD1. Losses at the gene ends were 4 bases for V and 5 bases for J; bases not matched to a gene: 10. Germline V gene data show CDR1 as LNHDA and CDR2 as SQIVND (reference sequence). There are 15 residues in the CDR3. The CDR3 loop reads CASSTPPGQRTEAFF. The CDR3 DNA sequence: TGTGCCAGTAGTACACCTCCGGGACAGCGGACTGAAGCTTTCTTT. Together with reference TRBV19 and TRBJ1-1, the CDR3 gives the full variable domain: DGGITQSPKYLFRKEGQNVTLSCEQNLNHDAMYWYRQDPGQGLRLIYYSQIVNDFQKGDIAEGYSVSREKKESFPLTVTSAQKNPTAFYLCASSTPPGQRTEAFFGQGTRLTVV.

The CDR3 coding sequence is TGTGCCAGCAGCATTAGCGGGAGTGCATACAATGAGCAGTTCTTC. It yields the protein CASSISGSAYNEQFF. The rearrangement uses TRBV6-5 and TRBJ2-1; TRBD2 matches at 9 bases. Germline lookup yields CDR1 MNHEY and CDR2 SVGAGI. The V gene end was trimmed by 6 bases and the J gene end by 4 bases; junction bases not matched to a gene: 7. This CDR3 region has 15 residues.

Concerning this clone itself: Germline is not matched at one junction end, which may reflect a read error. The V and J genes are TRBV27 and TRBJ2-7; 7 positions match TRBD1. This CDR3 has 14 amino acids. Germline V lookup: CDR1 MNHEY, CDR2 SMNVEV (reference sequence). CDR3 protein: CATSTTGPSVGQYF. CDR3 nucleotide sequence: TGTGCCACCAGTACGACAGGGCCGTCAGTTGGGCAGTACTTC.